This T cell receptor beta chain was identified in a study of cytomegalovirus exposure and HLA in healthy donors (dated by TCRdb to 2016 to 2017). Concerning the study at large: According to an earlier analysis of a few hundred of the donors, some 170 million T cells yielded roughly 110 million unique TCR beta sequences and around 280 Gb of sequence data. All discovery cohort repertoires had been generated on a single sequencing platform. Of the roughly 410 genotyped donors, approximately 80% were placed in the genetic ancestry cluster associated with self-reported Caucasian donors. The study was designed to test whether signatures of past pathogen exposure could be identified by cataloging public T cell receptors. In the later analysis, no new phenotypic data were used to find candidate immune exposures; instead, reliance was placed on TCR beta sequences and their occurrence across donors. Donor age, sex, ethnicity and CMV serostatus were compiled together with the repertoire data. The study combined high-throughput TCR immunosequencing, statistical association of individual TCRs with disease status, and machine learning to predict cytomegalovirus infection status. In a later genetic analysis, genome-wide SNP genotypes for about 55% of the roughly 670 donors were used, and that subset was treated as a discovery cohort. Roughly five DR-DQ haplotypes were handled as single units for association and clustering because linkage in the cohort was strong. Approximately 300 gigabases of sequencing data and around 85 million unique TCR sequences made up an early release that covered approximately 620 HLA-typed donors. An earlier analysis of several hundred of the donors applied high-throughput TCR beta sequencing to assess whether each TCR beta V gene segment acted as functional or pseudogenic. A separate validation cohort of more than 100 different subjects was used in addition to the approximately 670-subject first cohort. The study used immunosequencing to profile the T cell repertoires of 600 to 850 subjects and linked those repertoires to cytomegalovirus serostatus. To study patterns of TCR occurrence, a later analysis re-analyzed previously published TCR beta repertoires from 700 or so donors and added high-resolution HLA genotyping. The number of typed donors differed by locus: about 620-630 for A, B, C, DRB1 and DQB1; approximately 520 for DQA1; 606 for DPA1; and about 470 for DPB1. Among a few hundred genotyped donors of the cohort, an average of roughly 240,000 unique TCR beta nucleotide sequences were sequenced per donor, roughly 20% of them non-productive. HLA typing covered class I and class II loci at four-digit resolution.

Worth noting for this clone: Its antigen target is currently unknown. No base-level quality is on record; no much larger clone is a single base apart.

V is shortened by 5 bases, J by 5 bases, and the region joining them spans 8 bases. The germline V gene encodes CDR1 SGHDT and CDR2 YYEEEE. Counted from cysteine to phenylalanine, this CDR3 has 11 amino acids. The retained sequence is limited to the CDR3, 33 bases, with the frame set at the first base. The library was made by the immunoSEQ multiplex PCR assay. A mixture of 60 forward primers for TCR Vbeta segments and 13 reverse primers for TCR Jbeta segments was used in the multiplex PCR. Amplification of the CDR3 region of rearranged TCR beta genes was performed with a multiplex PCR assay on genomic DNA. The amplified TCR beta libraries were sequenced on the Illumina HiSeq System as 87-base-pair reads. For the original study's pipeline: Across the 670 or so repertoires, a later analysis counted tens of millions of unique TCR beta chains, 9.5 million to 12 million of which were shared by at least two donors. To remove PCR and sequencing errors, raw reads were error-corrected and collapsed into unique sequences using a nearest-neighbor algorithm that merged closely related sequences. CDR3 sequences were aligned to IMGT reference sequences to assign V, D and J gene segments. Each retained sequence needed at least a six-nucleotide match to both a V gene segment and a J gene segment. Rearrangements were called productive when the CDR3 lacked stop codons and stayed in frame with V and J; all others were non-productive. CDR3 was defined according to IMGT convention as the region running from the second conserved V-encoded cysteine to the conserved J-encoded phenylalanine. The earlier analysis of 587 of the donors excluded any sequence lacking an unambiguous match to a single V gene segment. An earlier analysis of a few hundred of the donors classified V segments as functional when productive rearrangements were above 56.7% and as segregating when the standard deviation between donors was above 5%. A statistical classification framework was built to diagnose cytomegalovirus status from the catalog of TCR beta chain sequences. In a later analysis, TCR nucleotide sequences were compared against IMGT/GENE-DB human TR gene sequences so that V and J genes could be assigned. In a later analysis, CDR3 sequences and most-parsimonious VDJ recombination scenarios were assigned using the TCRdist pipeline. In a later analysis, each TCR beta chain was defined by its CDR3 amino acid sequence together with its V-gene family, and reads without a unique V-gene family were excluded. A later analysis removed 500 to 650 highly shared, low-generation-probability nucleotide sequences to deal with suspected cross-contamination and a sequencing artifact. In a later analysis, a clonal expansion index was calculated for each public chain from normalized within-repertoire ranks of inferred template counts. A later analysis computed generation probabilities with a VDJ recombination model fitted to out-of-frame rearrangements, and checked the results against IGoR. A later analysis scored TCR-TCR, TCR-HLA and TCR-CMV co-occurrence with hypergeometric tests, applying a repertoire-size bias correction to TCR pairs. In a later analysis, false discovery rates were estimated by permuting HLA or CMV assignments 20 times. In a later analysis, co-occurring TCRs were grouped with DBSCAN, and TCRdist sequence similarity was added when clustering was performed within HLA-allele-positive subsets. Repertoires with fewer than 30,000 or more than 120,000 public chains, plus five repertoires with anomalous nucleotide sharing, were excluded from co-occurrence clustering. TCRdb's version of the immuneACCESS table is confined to in-frame rearrangements and falls short of the full clone set. An unresolved V gene accounts for under half of the shortfall where checked; the remainder is of unknown origin. The DNA gave D and trimming, while V, J and clone size come from that table. The sample table lists around 100,000 clones, around 78% of them with a count of one. Of the sample, just over 2.5% falls within the top ten clones.

In total, just over 650 healthy bone marrow donors made up the cohort. All cohort members were sampled while nominally healthy, although unrecorded immune exposures were likely present. The donor was CMV seronegative and was included in the group of over 300 seronegative cohort members. A peripheral blood sample was collected from each donor, and TCR beta sequencing was performed on peripheral blood mononuclear cells. Genomic DNA extraction from the blood cell samples was performed with the Qiagen DNeasy Blood Extraction Kit. The research as a whole found: When HLA alleles, especially DR and DQ, strongly co-occurred, TCR associations were difficult to assign to individual alleles. Specific HLA alleles were associated with roughly 16,000 TCR beta sequences at a false discovery rate of 0.05 in a later analysis. In a later analysis, TCR association rates were found to vary across HLA loci, with the most associated TCRs seen for DRB1 alleles and the fewest for HLA-C alleles. Because counts were too low, roughly 17 rarely observed V segments, including chromosome 9 orphons, were left out of the earlier analysis of roughly 600 of the donors. For the cohort, immune exposure information was limited to CMV serostatus. In an earlier analysis of a few hundred of the donors, most TCR beta V segments were observed in productive rearrangements about 87% or about 30% of the time, broadly matching IMGT annotations. The study gave a list of under 200 TCR beta chains associated with cytomegalovirus. According to a later genetic analysis, donors in an Asian-associated ancestry cluster had fewer N-insertions in productive TCRs than the approximately 710-donor mean. While some public TCRs were present in many individuals, most TCR sequences turned up only very rarely across donors. Because HLA typing was missing for some donors at each locus, association tests included only the typed subset. V-gene and J-gene trimming of TCR beta chains was associated with a missense DCLRE1C variant in a later genetic analysis, and the association was replicated in an independent cohort. Compared with equally common non-associated chains, HLA-associated TCR beta chains in a later analysis were more clonally expanded and had lower generation probabilities. A group of highly shared sequence variants was considered likely to be a technical artifact of the sequencing pipeline. It was suggested by the authors that the approach could potentially be generalized to other disease states and immunological phenotypes. A further reported finding was that TCR beta sequences accurately predicted the HLA-A and HLA-B alleles for most subjects in the first cohort. Cytomegalovirus status was reported to be diagnosed by the classifier with high specificity and sensitivity in both the original and validation cohorts. In vitro tests confirmed that a few of the cytomegalovirus-associated TCR beta chains recognize cytomegalovirus antigens. A later analysis reported that several top co-occurrence clusters appeared linked to parvovirus B19, influenza, CMV and Epstein-Barr virus. Roughly uniform sequencing depth across donors was assumed in presence/absence analyses, although this assumption may not hold. The cohort was sequenced for TCR beta chains only, and without alpha or paired-chain data the features that could be detected were limited. Most CMV-associated TCR beta chains appeared to be HLA-restricted in a later analysis, and the HLA associations seemed to be driven largely by CMV exposure. Linkage disequilibrium might explain the correlated functional status among segregating V segments, but an unknown experimental factor could not be ruled out. The 87-base-pair reads could not distinguish some IMGT-functional V segments, including TRBV6-2 and TRBV6-3, so those segments were excluded.

The sample taken for sequencing was PBMCs. The chain joins TRBV5-6 to TRBJ2-7, with TRBD1 perhaps the D gene, on 6 matching bases. This TCR was sampled from a middle-aged man in good health and CMV-seronegative. The CDR3 region reads CASRQGNEQYF. The nucleotide sequence reads as follows: TGTGCCAGCAGGCAGGGGAACGAGCAGTACTTC.